This entry is about one T cell receptor (beta chain). Its antigen is not known. This entry comes from a study of T cell repertoires in cytomegalovirus infection. Across the whole study: Matching HLA type and CMV infection were both indicated by public TCR beta signatures.

TCRdb re-called the reads with MiXCR, one entry per CDR3 protein. In the table there are approximately 170,000 distinct CDR3 sequences, around an eighth of which are singletons. Germline CDR1 is MDHEN and CDR2 is SYDVKM. CDR3 size: 14 residues. Deletions cut 7 bases from V and 0 bases from J, with 10 bases between. Study-level points and caveats: HLA-C-restricted CMV-specific TCR beta clonotypes prevailed in the ex vivo response. Cumulative public TCR beta family frequency identified carriers of CMV plus the relevant HLA.

The source of this sequence is a human donor in good health (CMV status not recorded). Some clones in this sample may be carry-over from other donors' samples. The chain has TRBV28 and TRBJ2-4; D is undetermined. Sequencing used PBMCs. This chain's CDR3 is CASTPPLAKNIQYF. The CDR3 bases are TGTGCCAGCACCCCTCCACTAGCCAAAAACATTCAGTACTTC.